What follows are 13 T cell receptor beta chains derived from one specimen sequenced in a study of blood T cell repertoires in COVID-19 (dated by TCRdb to 2020 to 2022). Receptor libraries were prepared by the immunoSEQ multiplex PCR assay. As stored in TCRdb, this immuneACCESS dataset retains in-frame rearrangements with V and J assigned. A fraction of the clones does not appear; measured against another copy, unresolved V genes explain less than half of the discrepancy, and the remainder lacks a known reason. The table for this sample lists fewer than 85,000 clones; around 80% of them were counted only once. The top ten clonotypes cover more than 25% of the sample. The sequenced sample was peripheral blood. The receptor set was obtained from a man aged 60-69 years with active or convalescent COVID-19.

The rearrangement links TRBV4-1 to TRBJ2-1; D is unclear. CDR1 is MGHRA, CDR2 YSYEKL, per germline. V lost 4 bases and J lost 5, with 6 bases in between. This CDR3 spans 12 amino acids. In nucleotides, the CDR3 is TGCGCCAGCAGCCTTAGAGACAATGAGCAGTTCTTC. This sequence encodes CASSLRDNEQFF.

The rearrangement uses TRBV18 and TRBJ2-3; D is uncertain. Germline CDR1 reads KGHSH; CDR2 reads LQKENI. Trimming left V 0 bases short and J 2 bases short, with 9 bases between. This CDR3 region has 15 residues. DNA of the CDR3: TGTGCCAGCTCACCACCTGCACAGACCACAGATACGCAGTATTTT. Protein product: CASSPPAQTTDTQYF.

The genes are TRBV25-1 and TRBJ1-6; possible D gene TRBD1, 5 bases. Trimming stripped 3 bases from V and 3 bases from J, with 15 bases between. The CDR3 contains 17 residues. CDR1 is MGHDK, CDR2 SYGVNS, per germline. In nucleotides, the CDR3 is TGTGCCAGCAGTGAGTCGGGGGGGGGTGACTATAATTCACCCCTCCACTTT. Its translation is CASSESGGGDYNSPLHF.

This chain links TRBV30 with TRBJ2-5; D uncertain. Germline values: CDR1 GTSNPN, CDR2 SVGIG (reference sequence). This CDR3 comprises 12 residues. With 3 bases removed from V and 5 bases from J, the gap between germline ends came to 10 bases. The CDR3 region is CAWRRLLETQYF. CDR3 DNA: TGTGCCTGGAGGAGGTTATTGGAGACCCAGTACTTC.

The CDR3 region has the DNA TGTGCCAGCAGCTCGACAGGAACAACTAATGAAAAACTGTTTTTT. Protein product: CASSSTGTTNEKLFF. This chain uses TRBV7-9 with TRBJ1-4, with a possible D match to TRBD1 (6 bases). V shed 4 bases and J shed 0 bases, with 9 bases lying between them. The CDR3 extends over 15 amino acids. CDR1 is SEHNR and CDR2 is FQNEAQ in the germline V gene (reference sequence).

This clone was picked up a small number of times. V and J are TRBV11-2 and TRBJ2-3, with D possibly matching TRBD1 (6 bases). V lost 3 bases and J 2 bases, leaving 9 bases between the germline ends. The CDR3 consists of 14 residues. Germline V gene data show CDR1 as SGHAT and CDR2 as FQNNGV. The CDR3 nucleotides are TGTGCCAGCAGCTTGGGACAAGTCACAGATACGCAGTATTTT. Protein sequence: CASSLGQVTDTQYF.

The chain has TRBV5-4 and TRBJ1-4; 11 nucleotides match TRBD1. The CDR3 spans 19 residues. CDR1 is SGHNT and CDR2 is YYREEE in the germline V gene (reference sequence). Trimming cost V 2 bases and J 2 bases; bases outside gene matches: 11. The CDR3 region is CASSFNRDRGRGTNEKLFF. The DNA of the CDR3 is TGTGCCAGCAGCTTTAACCGGGACAGGGGGAGAGGCACTAATGAAAAACTGTTTTTT.

The chain combines TRBV13 with TRBJ2-2; TRBD2 is a possible D gene (6 bases). Germline loops: CDR1 PRHDT, CDR2 FYEKMQ (reference sequence). Trimming stripped 3 bases from V and 6 bases from J, with 20 bases between. This CDR3 has 17 amino acids. CDR3 sequence (DNA): TGTGCCAGCAGCTTCGGGGGAAGCCCTGGCTTGTCCGGGGAGCTGTTTTTT. Translated, it gives CASSFGGSPGLSGELFF.

This clone was recorded once. CDR3 DNA: TGTGCCAGCAGCAGGGGGGGGACAGGGGATGAGCAGTTCTTC. Translated: CASSRGGTGDEQFF. The gene calls are TRBV7-2 and TRBJ2-1, with TRBD1 matching over 10 bases. Germline V gene sequence: CDR1 SGHTA, CDR2 FQGNSA. J lost 8 bases, V lost 5 bases, and 6 bases had no gene match. This CDR3 is 14 amino acids long.

This clone was observed once. J is TRBJ1-5 and V is TRBV3-1 (or the pseudogene TRBV3-2); D is possibly TRBD1 (6 bases). This CDR3 region has 14 residues. Germline V lookup: CDR1 LGHDT, CDR2 YNNKEL (reference sequence). Deletions cut 5 bases from V and 5 bases from J, with 13 bases between. This CDR3 is CASSGTGIHQPQHF. The DNA for the CDR3 is TGTGCCAGCAGCGGAACAGGGATACATCAGCCCCAGCATTTT.

The chain carries TRBV14 and TRBJ2-7; a possible D gene is TRBD2 (5 bases). The germline V gene has CDR1 SGHDN and CDR2 FVKESK. Trimming removed 1 base at V and 0 bases at J, with 7 bases between. This CDR3 is built from 14 residues. The CDR3 nucleotides read TGTGCCAGCAGCCAAGTAGGGAGCTCCTACGAGCAGTACTTC. Its protein is CASSQVGSSYEQYF.

Concerning this clone: At one end, the junction sequence differs from germline, possibly due to a read error. CDR3 amino acids: CARDRGYGYIF. CDR3 nucleotides: TGTGCCAGGGACAGGGGCTATGGCTACATCTTC. The chain carries TRBV27 and TRBJ1-2, with 9 bases identical to TRBD1. The CDR3 consists of 11 residues. Per the germline V gene, CDR1 is MNHEY and CDR2 is SMNVEV (reference sequence).

This clone was found a few times. The V call is TRBV9, the J call TRBJ2-7, with TRBD1 matching 7 bases. CDR1 and CDR2 from the germline V gene are SGDLS and YYNGEE. With V trimmed by 4 bases and J by 1 base, 5 bases remained unmatched. CDR3 length: 14 residues. The DNA of the CDR3 is TGTGCCAGCAGCCCACAGGGGCCGTCCTACGAGCAGTACTTC. Its protein product is CASSPQGPSYEQYF.